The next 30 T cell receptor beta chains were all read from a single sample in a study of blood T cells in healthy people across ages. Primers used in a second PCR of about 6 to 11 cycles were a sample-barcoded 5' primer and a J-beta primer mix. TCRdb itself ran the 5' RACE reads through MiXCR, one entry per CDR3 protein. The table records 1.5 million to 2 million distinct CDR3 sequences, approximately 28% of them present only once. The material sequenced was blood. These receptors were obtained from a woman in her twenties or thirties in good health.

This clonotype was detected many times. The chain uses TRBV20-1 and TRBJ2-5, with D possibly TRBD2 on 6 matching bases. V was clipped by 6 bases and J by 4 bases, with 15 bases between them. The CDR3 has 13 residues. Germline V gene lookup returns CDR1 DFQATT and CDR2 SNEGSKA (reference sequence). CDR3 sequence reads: CSADAEGGETQYF. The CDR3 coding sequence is TGCAGTGCCGATGCTGAGGGAGGAGAGACCCAGTACTTC.

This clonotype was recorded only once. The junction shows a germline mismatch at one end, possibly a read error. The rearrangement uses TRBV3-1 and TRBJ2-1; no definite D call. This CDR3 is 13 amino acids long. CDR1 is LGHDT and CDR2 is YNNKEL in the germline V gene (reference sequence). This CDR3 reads CASSQDLYSEQFF. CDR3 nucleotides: TGTGCCAGCAGCCAAGATCTGTACAGTGAGCAGTTCTTC.

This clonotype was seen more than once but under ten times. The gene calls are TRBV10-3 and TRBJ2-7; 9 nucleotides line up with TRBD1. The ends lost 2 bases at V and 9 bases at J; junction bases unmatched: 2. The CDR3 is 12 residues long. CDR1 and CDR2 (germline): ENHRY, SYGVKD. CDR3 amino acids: CAISERDRAQYF. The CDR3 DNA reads TGTGCCATCAGTGAGCGGGACAGGGCGCAGTACTTC.

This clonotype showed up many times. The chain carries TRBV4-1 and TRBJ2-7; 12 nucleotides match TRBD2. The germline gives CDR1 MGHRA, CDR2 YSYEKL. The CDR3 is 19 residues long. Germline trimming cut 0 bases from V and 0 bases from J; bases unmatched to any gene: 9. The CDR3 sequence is CASSQDRGASGGVSYEQYF. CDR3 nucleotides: TGCGCCAGCAGCCAAGATCGAGGGGCTAGCGGGGGGGTCTCCTACGAGCAGTACTTC.

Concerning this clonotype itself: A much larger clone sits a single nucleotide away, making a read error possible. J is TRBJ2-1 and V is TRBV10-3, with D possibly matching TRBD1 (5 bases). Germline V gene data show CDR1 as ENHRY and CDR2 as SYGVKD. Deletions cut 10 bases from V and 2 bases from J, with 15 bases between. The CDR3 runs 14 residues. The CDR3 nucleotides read TGTGCCACCCGTGGGGCATCCACCTACAATGAGCAGTTCTTC. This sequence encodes CATRGASTYNEQFF.

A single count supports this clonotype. CDR3 nucleotide sequence: TGTGCCACCAGTGATTCGACTAGGAACGAGCAGTACTTC. Its translation: CATSDSTRNEQYF. The chain uses TRBV24-1 and TRBJ2-7; a weak D match, TRBD2 (6 bases). Germline CDR1 KGHDR, CDR2 SFDVKD. The CDR3 is 13 residues long. Trimming cost V 2 bases and J 5 bases, with 9 bases left between them.

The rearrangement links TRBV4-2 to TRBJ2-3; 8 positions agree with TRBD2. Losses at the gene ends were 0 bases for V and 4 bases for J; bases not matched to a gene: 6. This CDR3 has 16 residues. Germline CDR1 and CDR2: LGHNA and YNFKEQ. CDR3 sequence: CASSQERSGGPDTQYF. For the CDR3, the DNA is TGTGCCAGCAGCCAAGAGCGGTCGGGAGGGCCAGATACGCAGTATTTT.

Here the CDR3 reads CASSPLDTDNEQFF. For the CDR3, the DNA is TGTGCCAGCTCACCACTGGACACCGACAATGAGCAGTTCTTC. This sequence joins TRBV18 and TRBJ2-1; tentatively, D is TRBD1 (5 bases). The CDR3 sequence is 14 residues long. Deletions cut 1 base from V and 5 bases from J, with 9 bases between. The germline V gene encodes CDR1 KGHSH and CDR2 LQKENI.

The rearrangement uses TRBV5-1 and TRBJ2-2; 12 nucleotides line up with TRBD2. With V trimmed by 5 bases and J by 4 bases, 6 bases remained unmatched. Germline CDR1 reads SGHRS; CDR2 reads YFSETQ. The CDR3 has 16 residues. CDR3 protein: CASSYLAGGSTGELFF. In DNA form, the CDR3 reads TGCGCCAGCAGTTACCTAGCGGGAGGGAGCACCGGGGAGCTGTTTTTT.

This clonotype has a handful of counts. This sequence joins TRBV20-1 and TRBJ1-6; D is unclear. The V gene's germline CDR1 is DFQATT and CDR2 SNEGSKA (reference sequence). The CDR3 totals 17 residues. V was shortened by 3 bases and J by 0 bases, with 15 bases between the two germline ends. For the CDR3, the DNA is TGCAGTGCTAGGGCGGCCAGGCAAAGCTCCTATAATTCACCCCTCCACTTT. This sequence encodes CSARAARQSSYNSPLHF.

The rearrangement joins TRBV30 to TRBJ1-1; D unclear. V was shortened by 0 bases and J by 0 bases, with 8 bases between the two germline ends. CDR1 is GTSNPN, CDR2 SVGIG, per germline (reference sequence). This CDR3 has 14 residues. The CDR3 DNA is TGTGCCTGGAGTGTACCCCCGGTGAACACTGAAGCTTTCTTT. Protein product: CAWSVPPVNTEAFF. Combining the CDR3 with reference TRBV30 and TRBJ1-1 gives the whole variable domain SQTIHQWPATLVQPVGSPLSLECTVEGTSNPNLYWYRQAAGRGLQLLFYSVGIGQISSEVPQNLSASRPQDRQFILSSKKLLLSDSGFYLCAWSVPPVNTEAFFGQGTRLTVV.

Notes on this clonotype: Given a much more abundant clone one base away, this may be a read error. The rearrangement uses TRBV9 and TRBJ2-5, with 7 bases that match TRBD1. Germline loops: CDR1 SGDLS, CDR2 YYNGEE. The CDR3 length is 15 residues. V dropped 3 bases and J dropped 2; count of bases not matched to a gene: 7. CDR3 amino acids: CASSAAWDRQETQYF. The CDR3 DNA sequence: TGTGCCAGCAGCGCCGCCTGGGACAGACAAGAGACCCAGTACTTC.

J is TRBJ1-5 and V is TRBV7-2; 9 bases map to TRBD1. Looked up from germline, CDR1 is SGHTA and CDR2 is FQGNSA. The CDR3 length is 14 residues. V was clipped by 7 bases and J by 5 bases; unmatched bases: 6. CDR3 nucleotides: TGTGCCAGCACCCGGGACAGGGAAGATCAGCCCCAGCATTTT. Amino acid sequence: CASTRDREDQPQHF.

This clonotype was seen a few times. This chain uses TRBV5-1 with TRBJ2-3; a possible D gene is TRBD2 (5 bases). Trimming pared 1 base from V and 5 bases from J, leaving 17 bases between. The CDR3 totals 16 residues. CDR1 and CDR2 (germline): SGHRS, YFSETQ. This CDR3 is CASSLLTQRVGDTQYF. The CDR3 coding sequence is TGCGCCAGCAGCTTGCTGACACAGAGGGTAGGAGATACGCAGTATTTT.

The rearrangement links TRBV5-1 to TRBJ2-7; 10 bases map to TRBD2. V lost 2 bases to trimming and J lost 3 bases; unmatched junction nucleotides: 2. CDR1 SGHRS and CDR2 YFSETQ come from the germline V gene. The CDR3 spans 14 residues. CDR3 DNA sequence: TGCGCCAGCAGCTTACAGCGGGAGGGCTACGAGCAGTACTTC. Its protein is CASSLQREGYEQYF.

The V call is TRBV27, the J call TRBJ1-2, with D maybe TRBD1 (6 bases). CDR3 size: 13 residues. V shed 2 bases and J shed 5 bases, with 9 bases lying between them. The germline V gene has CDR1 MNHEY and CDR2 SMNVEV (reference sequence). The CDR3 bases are TGTGCCAGCAGTTTAAATACAGGGTATGGCTACACCTTC. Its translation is CASSLNTGYGYTF.

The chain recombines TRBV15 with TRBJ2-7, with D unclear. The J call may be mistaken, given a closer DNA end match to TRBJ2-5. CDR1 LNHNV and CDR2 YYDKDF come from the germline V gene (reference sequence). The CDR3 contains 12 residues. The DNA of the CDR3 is TGTGCCACCAGCAGCCCGAGGGAGACCCAGTACTTC. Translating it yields CATSSPRETQYF.

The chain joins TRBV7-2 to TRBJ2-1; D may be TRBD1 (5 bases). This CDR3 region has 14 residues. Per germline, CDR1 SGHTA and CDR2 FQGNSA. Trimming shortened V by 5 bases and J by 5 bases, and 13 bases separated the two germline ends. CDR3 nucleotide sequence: TGTGCCAGCAGCCCAGGGATAGGGAACAATGAGCAGTTCTTC. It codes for CASSPGIGNNEQFF. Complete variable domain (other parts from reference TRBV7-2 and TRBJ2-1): GAGVSQSPSNKVTEKGKDVELRCDPISGHTALYWYRQSLGQGLEFLIYFQGNSAPDKSGLPSDRFSAERTGGSVSTLTIQRTQQEDSAVYLCASSPGIGNNEQFFGPGTRLTVL.

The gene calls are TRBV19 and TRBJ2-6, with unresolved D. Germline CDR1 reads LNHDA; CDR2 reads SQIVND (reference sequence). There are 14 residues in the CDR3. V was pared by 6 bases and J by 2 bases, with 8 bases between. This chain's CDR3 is CASRTTAGANVLTF. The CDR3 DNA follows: TGTGCCAGTAGGACCACAGCTGGGGCCAACGTCCTGACTTTC.

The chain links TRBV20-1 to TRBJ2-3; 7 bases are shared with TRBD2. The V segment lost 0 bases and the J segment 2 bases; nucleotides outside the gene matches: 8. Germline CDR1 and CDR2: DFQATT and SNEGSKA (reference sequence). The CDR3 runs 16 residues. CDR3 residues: CSARDLAGPPTDTQYF. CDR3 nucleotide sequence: TGCAGTGCTAGAGACTTAGCGGGCCCGCCCACAGATACGCAGTATTTT.

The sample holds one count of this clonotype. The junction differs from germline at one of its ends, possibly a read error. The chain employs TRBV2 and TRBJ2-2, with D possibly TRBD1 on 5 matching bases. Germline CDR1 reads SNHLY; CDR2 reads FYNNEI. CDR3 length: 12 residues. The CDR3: CASKGNAGELFF. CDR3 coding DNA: TGTGCCAGCAAGGGGAACGCCGGGGAGCTGTTTTTT.

The CDR3 reads CASSEAGQNTDTQYF. CDR3 coding DNA: TGTGCCAGCAGTGAGGCGGGACAAAACACAGATACGCAGTATTTT. The chain links TRBV9 to TRBJ2-3; either TRBD1 or TRBD2 may fit D (6 bases each). V shed 5 bases and J shed 2 bases, with 15 bases lying between them. Germline V gene lookup returns CDR1 SGDLS and CDR2 YYNGEE. The CDR3 sequence is 15 residues long.

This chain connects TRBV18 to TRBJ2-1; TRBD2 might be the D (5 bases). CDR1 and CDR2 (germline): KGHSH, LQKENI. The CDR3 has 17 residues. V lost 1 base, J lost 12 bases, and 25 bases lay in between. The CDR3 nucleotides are TGTGCCAGCTCACCACGGCTCGGAGAGGGCAGAGAAAACATGCAGTTCTTC. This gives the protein CASSPRLGEGRENMQFF.

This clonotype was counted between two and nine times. DNA of the CDR3: TGCAGTGGCCAAGGCGGGAGGGGCCACAATGAGCAGTTCTTC. Its translation is CSGQGGRGHNEQFF. This chain uses TRBV20-1 with TRBJ2-1, with 9 positions matching TRBD2. The germline V gene encodes CDR1 DFQATT and CDR2 SNEGSKA (reference sequence). The CDR3 length is 14 residues. V was pared by 7 bases and J by 5 bases, with 9 bases of the junction left unmatched.

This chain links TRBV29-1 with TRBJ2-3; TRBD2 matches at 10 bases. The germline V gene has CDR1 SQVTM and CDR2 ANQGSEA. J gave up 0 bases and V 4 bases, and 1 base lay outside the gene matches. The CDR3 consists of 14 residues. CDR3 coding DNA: TGCAGCGTTGTAGCGGGGGGTAGCACAGATACGCAGTATTTT. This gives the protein CSVVAGGSTDTQYF.

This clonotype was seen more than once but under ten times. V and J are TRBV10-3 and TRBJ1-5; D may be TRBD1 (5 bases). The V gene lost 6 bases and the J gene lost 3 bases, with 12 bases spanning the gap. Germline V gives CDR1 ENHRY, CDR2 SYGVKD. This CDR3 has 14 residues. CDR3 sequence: CAISRDSYNQPQHF. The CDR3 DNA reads TGTGCCATCAGCCGCGACAGTTACAATCAGCCCCAGCATTTT.

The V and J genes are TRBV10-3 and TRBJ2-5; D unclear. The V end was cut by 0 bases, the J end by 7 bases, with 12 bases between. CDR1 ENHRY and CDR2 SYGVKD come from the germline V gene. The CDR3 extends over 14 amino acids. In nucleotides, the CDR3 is TGTGCCATCAGTGAGTCGCAAAGGAAAGGGACCCAGTACTTC. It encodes CAISESQRKGTQYF.

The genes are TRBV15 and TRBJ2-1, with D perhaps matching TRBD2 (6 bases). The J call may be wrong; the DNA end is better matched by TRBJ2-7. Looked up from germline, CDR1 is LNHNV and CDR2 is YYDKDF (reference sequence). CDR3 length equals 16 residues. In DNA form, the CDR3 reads TGTGCCACCAGCAGAGCCACGAGCGGGTCATACAATGAGCAGTACTTC. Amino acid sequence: CATSRATSGSYNEQYF.

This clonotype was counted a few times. The CDR3, as DNA: TGTGCCAGCAGTCTGATTAGCGGGACTTACTCCTACGAGCAGTACTTC. Protein: CASSLISGTYSYEQYF. The chain is built from TRBV12-3 or TRBV12-4 and TRBJ2-7; 8 positions match TRBD2. The CDR3 has 16 amino acids. The V gene end was trimmed by 5 bases and the J gene end by 0 bases; junction bases not matched to a gene: 9.

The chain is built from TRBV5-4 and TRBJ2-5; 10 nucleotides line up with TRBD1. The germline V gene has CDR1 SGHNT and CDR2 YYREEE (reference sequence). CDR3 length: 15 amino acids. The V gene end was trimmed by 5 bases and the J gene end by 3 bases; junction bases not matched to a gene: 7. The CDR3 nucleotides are TGTGCCAGCAGGAACCCCGGGACAGGGGAAGAGACCCAGTACTTC. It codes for CASRNPGTGEETQYF.